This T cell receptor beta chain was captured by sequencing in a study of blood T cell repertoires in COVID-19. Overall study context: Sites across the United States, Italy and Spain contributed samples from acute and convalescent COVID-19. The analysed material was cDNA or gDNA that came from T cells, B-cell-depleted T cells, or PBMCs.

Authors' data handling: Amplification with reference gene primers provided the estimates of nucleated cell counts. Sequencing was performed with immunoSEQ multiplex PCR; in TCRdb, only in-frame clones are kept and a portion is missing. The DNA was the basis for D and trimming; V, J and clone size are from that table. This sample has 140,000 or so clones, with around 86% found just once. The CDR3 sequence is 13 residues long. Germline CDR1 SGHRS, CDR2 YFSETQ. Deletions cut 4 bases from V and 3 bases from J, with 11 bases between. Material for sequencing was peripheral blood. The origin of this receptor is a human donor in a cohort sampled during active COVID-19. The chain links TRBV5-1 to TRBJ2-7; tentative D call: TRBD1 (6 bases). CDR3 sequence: CASSTDSFYEQYF. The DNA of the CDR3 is TGCGCCAGCAGCACGGACAGCTTCTACGAGCAGTACTTC.